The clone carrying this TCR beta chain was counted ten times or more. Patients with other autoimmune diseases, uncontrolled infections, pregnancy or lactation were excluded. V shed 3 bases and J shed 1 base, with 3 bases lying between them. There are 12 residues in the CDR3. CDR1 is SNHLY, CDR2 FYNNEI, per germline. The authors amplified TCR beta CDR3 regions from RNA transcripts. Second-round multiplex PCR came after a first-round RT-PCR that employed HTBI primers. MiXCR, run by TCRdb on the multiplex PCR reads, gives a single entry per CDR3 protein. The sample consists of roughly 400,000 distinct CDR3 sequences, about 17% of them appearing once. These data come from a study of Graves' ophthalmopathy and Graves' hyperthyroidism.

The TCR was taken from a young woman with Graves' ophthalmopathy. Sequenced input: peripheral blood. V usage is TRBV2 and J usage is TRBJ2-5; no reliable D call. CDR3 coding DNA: TGTGCCAGCAGTGACTTCCAAGAGACCCAGTACTTC. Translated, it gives CASSDFQETQYF.